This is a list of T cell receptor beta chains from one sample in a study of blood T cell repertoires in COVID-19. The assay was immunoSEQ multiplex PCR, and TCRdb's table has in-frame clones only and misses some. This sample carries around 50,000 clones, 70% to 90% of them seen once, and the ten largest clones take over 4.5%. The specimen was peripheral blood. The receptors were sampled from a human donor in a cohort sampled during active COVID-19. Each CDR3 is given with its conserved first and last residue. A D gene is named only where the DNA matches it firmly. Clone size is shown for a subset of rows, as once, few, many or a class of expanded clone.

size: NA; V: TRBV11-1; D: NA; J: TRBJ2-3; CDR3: CASSSPRDMTSDTQYF; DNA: TGTGCCAGCAGCTCCCCCCGGGATATGACCTCAGATACGCAGTATTTT
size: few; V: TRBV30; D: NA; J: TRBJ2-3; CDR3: CAWRRAAGWSDTQYF; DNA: TGTGCCTGGAGAAGGGCGGCGGGGTGGTCAGATACGCAGTATTTT
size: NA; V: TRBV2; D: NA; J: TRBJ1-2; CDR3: CASRAGREGGYTF; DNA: TGTGCCAGCAGGGCTGGCAGGGAGGGTGGCTACACCTTC
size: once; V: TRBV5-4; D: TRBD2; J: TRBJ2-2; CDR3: CASSSKGASGGFSGELFF; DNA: TGTGCCAGCAGCTCTAAGGGGGCTAGCGGGGGTTTTAGCGGGGAGCTGTTTTTT
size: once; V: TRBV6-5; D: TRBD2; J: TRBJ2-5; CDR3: CASSTLGLKQETQYF; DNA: TGTGCCAGCAGTACCCTGGGACTAAAACAAGAGACCCAGTACTTC
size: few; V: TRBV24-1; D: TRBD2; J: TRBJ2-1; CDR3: CATDAGGAKAEQFF; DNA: TGTGCCACGGACGCGGGGGGGGCGAAGGCTGAGCAGTTCTTC
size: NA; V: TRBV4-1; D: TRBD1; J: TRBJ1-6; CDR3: CASSQDPGQPISNYNSPLHF; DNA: TGCGCCAGCAGCCAAGACCCGGGACAGCCAATATCAAATTATAATTCACCCCTCCACTTT
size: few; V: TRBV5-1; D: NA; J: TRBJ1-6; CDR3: CASSLTPGNRANSPLHF; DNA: TGCGCCAGCAGCTTGACTCCCGGGAACAGGGCTAATTCACCCCTCCACTTT
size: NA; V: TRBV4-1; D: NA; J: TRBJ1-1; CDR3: CASSQEARTEAFF; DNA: TGCGCCAGCAGCCAAGAAGCCCGGACTGAAGCTTTCTTT
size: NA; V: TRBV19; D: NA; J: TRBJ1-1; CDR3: CASTTPLGGSTEAFF; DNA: TGTGCCAGTACCACCCCGCTGGGGGGGTCCACTGAAGCTTTCTTT
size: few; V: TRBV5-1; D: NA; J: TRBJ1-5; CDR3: CASSPRPSRGNQPQHF; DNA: TGCGCCAGCAGCCCGAGGCCCTCCAGGGGCAATCAGCCCCAGCATTTT
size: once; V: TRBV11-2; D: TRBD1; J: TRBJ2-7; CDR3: CASSPQGVGRGPLRQYF; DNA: TGTGCCAGCAGCCCCCAGGGGGTTGGCAGGGGGCCCCTTCGGCAGTACTTC
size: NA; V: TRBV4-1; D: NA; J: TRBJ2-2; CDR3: CASSWDFTDTGELFF; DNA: TGCGCCAGCAGCTGGGACTTTACGGACACCGGGGAGCTGTTTTTT
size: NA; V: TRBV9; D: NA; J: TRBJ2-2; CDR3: CASSGGAGELFF; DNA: TGTGCCAGCAGCGGGGGGGCCGGGGAGCTGTTTTTT
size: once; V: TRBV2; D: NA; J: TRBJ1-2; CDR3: CARLRQDINYGYTF; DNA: TGTGCCAGACTCCGACAAGACATTAACTATGGCTACACCTTC
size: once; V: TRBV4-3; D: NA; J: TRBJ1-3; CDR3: CASSAASGNTIYF; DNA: TGCGCCAGCAGCGCCGCGTCTGGAAACACCATATATTTT
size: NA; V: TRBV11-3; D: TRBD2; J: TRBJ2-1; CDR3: CASSVAGTSGGANEQFF; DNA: TGTGCCAGCAGCGTCGCCGGGACTAGCGGGGGGGCCAATGAGCAGTTCTTC
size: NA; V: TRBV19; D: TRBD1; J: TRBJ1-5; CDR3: CASSPPDRVIGPQHF; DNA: TGTGCCAGTAGCCCACCGGACAGGGTAATAGGGCCCCAGCATTTT
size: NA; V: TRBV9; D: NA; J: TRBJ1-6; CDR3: CASSVRQGGNSPLHF; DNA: TGTGCCAGCAGCGTACGGCAGGGTGGAAATTCACCCCTCCACTTT
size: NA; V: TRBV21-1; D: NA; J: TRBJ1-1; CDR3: CASSKGSGTTNTEAFF; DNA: TGTGCCAGCAGCAAAGGGTCAGGGACAACGAACACTGAAGCTTTCTTT
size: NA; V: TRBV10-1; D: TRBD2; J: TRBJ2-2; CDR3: CASSDGRWREWDTGELFF; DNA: TGCGCCAGCAGTGACGGCCGTTGGCGGGAGTGGGACACCGGGGAGCTGTTTTTT
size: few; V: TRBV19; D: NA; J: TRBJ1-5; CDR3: CASSTGTLHQPQHF; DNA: TGTGCCAGTAGTACCGGGACACTCCATCAGCCCCAGCATTTT
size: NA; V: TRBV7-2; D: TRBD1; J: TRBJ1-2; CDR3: CASSLLGQGAYGYTF; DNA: TGTGCCAGCAGCTTATTGGGACAGGGGGCCTATGGCTACACCTTC
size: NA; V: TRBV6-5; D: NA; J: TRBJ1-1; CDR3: CASSYSPGAGAEAFF; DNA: TGTGCCAGCAGTTATTCTCCTGGGGCGGGGGCTGAAGCTTTCTTT
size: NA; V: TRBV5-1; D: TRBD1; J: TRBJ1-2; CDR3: CASSVRDRATSYGYTF; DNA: TGCGCCAGCAGCGTCCGGGACAGGGCCACCTCCTATGGCTACACCTTC
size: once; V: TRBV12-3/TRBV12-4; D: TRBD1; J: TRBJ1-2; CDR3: CASSDRGGYGYTF; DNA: TGTGCCAGCAGTGACAGGGGTGGCTATGGCTACACCTTC
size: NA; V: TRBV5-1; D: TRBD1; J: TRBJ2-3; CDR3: CASSLGDSTTTDTQYF; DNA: TGCGCCAGCAGCTTAGGGGACAGTACTACCACAGATACGCAGTATTTT
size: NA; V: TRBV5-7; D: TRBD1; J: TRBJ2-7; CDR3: CASSFYGTESYEQYF; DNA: TGTGCCAGCAGCTTTTACGGGACAGAGTCCTACGAGCAGTACTTC
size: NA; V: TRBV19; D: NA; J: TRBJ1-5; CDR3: CASSPPGSNQPQHF; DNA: TGTGCCAGTAGTCCTCCGGGAAGCAATCAGCCCCAGCATTTT
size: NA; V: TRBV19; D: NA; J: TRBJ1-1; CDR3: CASIRGGNMNTEAFF; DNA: TGTGCCAGTATCCGGGGGGGGAACATGAACACTGAAGCTTTCTTT
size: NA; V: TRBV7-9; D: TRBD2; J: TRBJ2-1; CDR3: CASSSWASGESNEQFF; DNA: TGTGCCAGCAGCTCCTGGGCTAGCGGGGAGAGCAATGAGCAGTTCTTC
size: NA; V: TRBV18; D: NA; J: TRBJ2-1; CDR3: CASSPSQDREDGEQFF; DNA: TGTGCCAGCTCACCCTCCCAGGACAGAGAAGACGGTGAGCAGTTCTTC
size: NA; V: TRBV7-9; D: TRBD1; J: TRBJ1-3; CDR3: CASSPRGAGNTIYF; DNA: TGTGCCAGCAGCCCCAGGGGGGCCGGAAACACCATATATTTT
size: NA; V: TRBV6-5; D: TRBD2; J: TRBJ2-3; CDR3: CASSAGGAGADTQYF; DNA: TGTGCCAGCAGCGCCGGGGGGGCGGGTGCAGATACGCAGTATTTT
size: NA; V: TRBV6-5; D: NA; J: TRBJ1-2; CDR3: CASSPTTRNYGYTF; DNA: TGTGCCAGCAGTCCTACCACTCGTAACTATGGCTACACCTTC
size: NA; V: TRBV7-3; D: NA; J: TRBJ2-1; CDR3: CASSLQGPNEQFF; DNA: TGTGCCAGCAGCTTACAGGGGCCTAATGAGCAGTTCTTC